The 21 T cell receptor beta chains reported below all come from one sample, sequenced in a study of CD8+ T cells in alopecia areata. Sequencing used cDNA as its template, made by extracting RNA and reverse transcribing it. Profiled with immunoSEQ multiplex PCR; TCRdb holds only in-frame clones, not every one. The sample was found to contain more than 90,000 clones, and every one recurs. The sequencing input was lesional skin. The receptors stem from a C3H/HeJ mouse with alopecia areata. Strain haplotype (MHC): H2-k.

In this sample, this clone turned up a few times. Germline and genes: mouse. The sequenced fragment ends 4 residues before the CDR3 boundary, so the rest is inferred from the germline J gene. This chain connects TRBV1 to TRBJ2-1, with TRBD1 matching 9 bases. The V gene's germline CDR1 is NSQYPW and CDR2 LRSPGD (reference sequence). The CDR3 extends over 16 amino acids. The V and J ends lost 3 bases and 0 bases, in that order; junction bases with no gene match: 3. The sequenced part of the CDR3 DNA is TGCACCTGCAGTGCGGGGGACAGGGATAACTATGCT. It yields the protein CTCSAGDRDNYA. The entire CDR3 sequence reads CTCSAGDRDNYAEQFF.

Concerning this clone itself: Gene names refer to mouse genes. Read sequence stops 4 residues before the CDR3 end, and the germline J gene provides the missing end. This chain joins TRBV13-3 and TRBJ2-4; 10 nucleotides align to TRBD2. Per the germline V gene, CDR1 is NNHDY and CDR2 is SYVADS. This CDR3 contains 14 residues. This chain's CDR3 is CASTLGGRGNTLYF. CDR3 DNA (partial): TGTGCCAGCACCCTGGGGGGGCGAGGAAAC.

This clone occurred a few times. Gene names refer to mouse genes. The CDR3 goes on 4 residues after the read ends, and that part is filled in from the germline J gene. V is TRBV19 and J is TRBJ1-2; 9 nucleotides align to TRBD1. Germline CDR1 FNHDT, CDR2 SITEND (reference sequence). There are 16 residues in the CDR3. Trimming cost V 5 bases and J 0 bases; bases outside gene matches: 8. The DNA read from the CDR3 is TGTGCCAGCAGCCAAAGACAGGGGGGTGCAAACTCC. Protein: CASSQRQGGANS. In full, the CDR3 reads CASSQRQGGANSDYTF.

There are a few counts of this clone. Mouse germline and gene names are used. The read comes to an end 4 residues before the CDR3 does, leaving the germline J gene to fill in the end. The rearrangement joins TRBV1 to TRBJ2-7; D perhaps matches TRBD1 (6 bases). This CDR3 comprises 15 residues. The V gene's germline CDR1 is NSQYPW and CDR2 LRSPGD (reference sequence). V gave up 4 bases and J gave up 0 bases, with 13 bases separating them. CDR3 region: CTCSDPGQSSYEQYF. The part of the CDR3 DNA that was read is TGCACCTGCAGTGATCCGGGACAAAGCTCCTAT.

This clone was observed many times. Gene names are the mouse ones. The CDR3 end lies 4 residues beyond the end of the read and is filled in from the germline J gene. The rearrangement uses TRBV13-3 and TRBJ2-2; the D gene is possibly TRBD2 (7 bases). Germline values: CDR1 NNHDY, CDR2 SYVADS. Trimming removed 1 base from V and 0 bases from J, with 10 bases in between. This CDR3 has 16 residues. This CDR3 reads CASSDWGATNTGQLYF. Incomplete CDR3 DNA: TGTGCCAGCAGTGATTGGGGGGCCACAAACACCGGG.

Only a few counts were recorded for this clone. Genes here carry mouse names. The read ends 4 residues early relative to the CDR3; the germline J gene fills the gap. V is TRBV13-2 and J is TRBJ2-7, with 8 bases lining up with TRBD2. The CDR3 sequence is 14 residues long. The V gene's germline CDR1 is NNHNN and CDR2 SYGAGS (reference sequence). The V and J ends lost 5 bases and 3 bases, in that order; junction bases with no gene match: 7. The sequenced CDR3 bases are TGTGCCAGCGGGGGGGAGGGGGGGCTCTAT. This codes for CASGGEGGLY. The entire CDR3 protein reads CASGGEGGLYEQYF.

This clone was detected ten times or more. Gene names are mouse gene names. The read is 4 residues too short to cover the CDR3 end, so that end is filled in from the germline J gene. This rearrangement joins TRBV13-3 to TRBJ2-2, with TRBD1 matching over 10 bases. The CDR3 spans 14 residues. The V gene's germline CDR1 is NNHDY and CDR2 SYVADS. The chain's CDR3 is CASSGQGAGGQLYF. The DNA read from the CDR3 is TGTGCCAGCAGTGGACAGGGGGCTGGCGGG.

This clone was observed at least ten times. The listed genes are named as in mouse. The observed sequence ends 4 residues before the CDR3 terminus, with the missing tail filled in from the germline J gene. The V and J genes are TRBV13-3 and TRBJ1-2, with 7 bases that match TRBD1. The trim removed 2 bases at V and 0 bases at J, leaving 4 bases unmatched. The CDR3 totals 15 residues. The germline CDR1 and CDR2 sequences are NNHDY and SYVADS. CDR3 sequence reads: CASSDRQGSNSDYTF. Incomplete CDR3 DNA: TGTGCCAGCAGTGACCGACAGGGATCAAACTCC.

Concerning this clone: Genes and germline come from the mouse. The CDR3 extends 4 residues past the end of the read, so its final part is completed from the germline J gene. The gene calls are TRBV1 and TRBJ2-1, with D perhaps TRBD1 (5 bases). The germline V and J ends were trimmed by 0 bases and 1 base, with 10 bases remaining between them. There are 16 residues in the CDR3. In germline, CDR1 is NSQYPW, CDR2 LRSPGD (reference sequence). The sequenced part of the CDR3 DNA is TGCACCTGCAGTGCAGATTCACAGGACAACTATGCT. Encoded protein: CTCSADSQDNYA. The whole CDR3 sequence reads CTCSADSQDNYAEQFF.

This clone was found a few times. Mouse germline and gene names are used. The read terminates 4 residues ahead of where the CDR3 ends, so the germline J gene completes it. This sequence joins TRBV13-3 and TRBJ2-2; possible D gene TRBD1, 6 bases. CDR3 length: 14 residues. V lost 7 bases, J lost 1 base, and 11 bases lay in between. Germline CDR1 NNHDY, CDR2 SYVADS. The CDR3 is CASEARGNTGQLYF. Partial CDR3 DNA: TGTGCCAGCGAGGCCAGGGGAAACACCGGG.

This clone was recorded a few times. Germline and genes: mouse. The read halts 4 residues ahead of the CDR3 end, with the missing end drawn from the germline J gene. This sequence joins TRBV13-3 and TRBJ1-2, with a possible D match to TRBD1 (6 bases). The CDR3 spans 15 residues. V was clipped by 5 bases and J by 0 bases, with 14 bases between them. Germline V gives CDR1 NNHDY, CDR2 SYVADS. The CDR3 reads CASRLRDNANSDYTF. The DNA read from the CDR3 is TGTGCCAGCAGGCTCCGGGACAATGCAAACTCC.

As to this clone: Gene names are the mouse ones. CDR3 amino acids: CASSDGGGWQNTLYF. CDR3 bases read: TGTGCCAGCAGTGATGGAGGGGGCTGGCAAAAC. The V gene is TRBV13-1, the J gene TRBJ2-4, with D possibly being TRBD1 (7 bases). The read terminates 4 residues before the CDR3 end, so the remaining end is supplied by the germline J gene. This CDR3 contains 15 residues. Germline lookup yields CDR1 NSHNY and CDR2 SYGAGN. V was shortened by 0 bases and J by 3 bases, with 11 bases between the two germline ends.

This clone was detected only a few times. Gene names refer to mouse genes. The read stops 4 residues short of the end of the CDR3; the missing end is completed from the germline J gene. The rearrangement uses TRBV17 and TRBJ2-1, with TRBD2 matching over 12 bases. CDR1 and CDR2 from the germline V gene are MNHDT and YYDKIL. With V trimmed by 5 bases and J by 1 base, 3 bases remained unmatched. The CDR3 has 16 amino acids. CDR3 amino acids: CASSSGTGGNYAEQFF. Partial CDR3 DNA: TGTGCTAGCAGTTCCGGGACTGGGGGGAACTATGCT.

This clone was picked up a small number of times. Genes and germline are mouse. With the read ending 4 residues before the CDR3 end, the germline J gene is used to fill in that end. The rearrangement joins TRBV14 to TRBJ2-5; no clear D. The germline V and J ends were trimmed by 4 bases and 0 bases, with 6 bases remaining between them. Germline CDR1 SGHDT, CDR2 FRDEAV. The CDR3 sequence is 13 residues long. The covered CDR3 bases are TGTGCCAGCAGTCCAGTTAACCAAGAC. As protein: CASSPVNQD. The whole CDR3 protein is CASSPVNQDTQYF.

This clone showed up just a few times. At residue 14, the TCRdb protein and translated DNA are inconsistent; the protein given comes from the DNA. The gene names here belong to mouse. The read stops 3 residues short of the end of the CDR3; the missing end is completed from the germline J gene. V and J are TRBV13-3 and TRBJ1-3; 7 bases agree with TRBD1. The CDR3 spans 17 residues. Per germline, CDR1 NNHDY and CDR2 SYVADS. V trimming: 1 base; J trimming: 2 bases; junction bases outside the gene matches: 9. The sequenced CDR3 bases are TGTGCCAGCAGTGATTTCCCCATGACAGGGACTGGAAATACG. This translates into CASSDFPMTGTGNT. The whole CDR3 sequence is CASSDFPMTGTGNTLYF.

As for this clone: Gene names and germline match the mouse. The CDR3 is cut off 4 residues early in the read; its end comes from the germline J gene. This sequence joins TRBV13-3 and TRBJ2-5; TRBD2 aligns across 12 bases. Unmatched junction bases numbered 6, after V lost 9 bases and J lost 1 base. Germline CDR1 reads NNHDY; CDR2 reads SYVADS. CDR3 size: 15 residues. Here the CDR3 reads CATDWGGADQDTQYF. The sequenced part of the CDR3 DNA is TGTGCCACCGACTGGGGGGGCGCAGACCAAGAC.

On this clone itself: Gene and germline names: mouse. The DNA ends 4 residues before the CDR3 does, and the rest of the CDR3 is filled in from the germline J gene. The chain uses TRBV1 and TRBJ1-2; D remains unclear. Trimming pared 0 bases from V and 0 bases from J, leaving 8 bases between. The CDR3 length is 15 residues. CDR1 is NSQYPW and CDR2 is LRSPGD in the germline V gene (reference sequence). The CDR3 here is CTCSADLGTNSDYTF. The CDR3 bases that were read are TGCACCTGCAGTGCAGATCTGGGTACAAACTCC.

Details on this clone: The genes are named according to mouse. The observed sequence ends 4 residues before the CDR3 terminus, with the missing tail filled in from the germline J gene. The chain joins TRBV1 to TRBJ1-2; the D gene is possibly TRBD1 (5 bases). The germline V gene encodes CDR1 NSQYPW and CDR2 LRSPGD (reference sequence). The CDR3 is 15 residues long. Trimming left V 0 bases short and J 4 bases short, with 12 bases between. The part of the CDR3 DNA that was read is TGCACCTGCAGTGCAGATCTGGGGGGAGGCTCC. Amino acid sequence: CTCSADLGGGS. The whole CDR3 is CTCSADLGGGSDYTF.

This clone has just a few counts. Gene names are the mouse ones. Read data end 4 residues before the CDR3 end; the end is taken from the germline J gene. The chain recombines TRBV29 with TRBJ2-7; 7 nucleotides match TRBD1. CDR1 is MSHET, CDR2 SYDVDS, per germline. The trim removed 6 bases at V and 1 base at J, leaving 0 bases unmatched. CDR3 length equals 12 residues. The CDR3 region is CASRTGSYEQYF. The sequenced CDR3 bases are TGTGCTAGCAGGACAGGGTCCTAT. The entire variable domain, with the rest obtained from reference TRBV29 and TRBJ2-7, is as follows: DMKVTQMPRYLIKRMGENVLLECGQDMSHETMYWYRQDPGLGLQLIYISYDVDSNSEGDIPKGYRVSRKKREHFSLILDSAKTNQTSVYFCASRTGSYEQYFGPGTRLTVL.

Turning to this clone: Each gene name is a mouse one. The read stops 4 residues short of the end of the CDR3; the missing end is completed from the germline J gene. This sequence joins TRBV31 and TRBJ2-5; D gene uncertain. This CDR3 has 14 residues. CDR1 and CDR2 from the germline V gene are GKSSPN and SITVG. Trimming left V 0 bases short and J 0 bases short, with 7 bases between. CDR3: CAWSLQFNQDTQYF. The part of the CDR3 DNA that was read is TGTGCCTGGAGTCTACAGTTTAACCAAGAC.

As for this clone: Gene names and germline refer to mouse. The observed sequence ends 4 residues before the CDR3 terminus, with the missing tail filled in from the germline J gene. The chain carries TRBV1 and TRBJ1-2; TRBD1 matches 9 bases. Germline assignment: CDR1 NSQYPW and CDR2 LRSPGD (reference sequence). This CDR3 has 16 residues. After removal of 1 base from V and 0 bases from J, the junction contained 3 bases not matched to a gene. The covered CDR3 bases are TGCACCTGCAGTGCAGCCGGGACAGGGTCAAACTCC. This gives the protein CTCSAAGTGSNS. The whole CDR3 region reads CTCSAAGTGSNSDYTF.